This TCR beta chain was obtained from a study of control samples from healthy donors and cancer patients (dated by TCRdb to 2020 to 2021). Points on this clone: Its recognized antigen is unknown. No much larger clonotype is one base removed from it; base qualities were not supplied.

Via the germline V gene (reference sequence), CDR1 is GTSNPN and CDR2 SVGIG. Trimming accounts for 5 bases at V and 3 bases at J, while the number of junction bases matched to no gene is 9. Taken from cysteine to phenylalanine, the CDR3 has 15 residues. The only DNA kept is the CDR3, 45 bases in frame from the first base. Library preparation employed the immunoSEQ multiplex PCR assay. TCRdb limited this immuneACCESS table to in-frame rearrangements with V and J called. A share of clones is missing; checked studies link under half to unresolved V genes, and the rest is unexplained. The sample has just under 75,000 clones on record, less than 90% of them singletons. The ten largest clones add up to 3% to 4% of the sample.

The V and J genes are TRBV30 and TRBJ2-7; TRBD2 aligns with 11 central bases. Sequencing used blood. The TCR sequence derives from a woman in her forties or fifties in good health. The CDR3 protein sequence reads: CAWGGTSGRIYEQYF. The sequence in DNA is TGTGCCTGGGGGGGAACTAGCGGGAGAATCTACGAGCAGTACTTC.